The rows below give T cell receptor beta chains drawn from one sample of a study of neurological immune-mediated disorders. TCRdb independently ran MiXCR on the 5' RACE reads; one entry per CDR3 protein. The sample shows roughly 60,000 distinct CDR3 sequences, roughly 3.2% of them seen only once. Sequencing was carried out using PBMCs. Receptors were obtained from a woman aged 25 to 39 with multiple sclerosis. Each CDR3 is given with its conserved first and last residue. D genes are given only for firm matches. The size entry gives once, few, many or a size class.

TRBJ1-1	many	TRBV5-1	-	CASSPGTGTNTEAFF	TGCGCCAGCAGCCCAGGTACGGGGACGAACACTGAAGCTTTCTTT
TRBJ2-3	many	TRBV11-2	TRBD1	CASSLLGQGTDTQYF	TGTGCCAGCAGCTTATTAGGACAGGGAACAGATACGCAGTATTTT
TRBJ2-2	many	TRBV5-5	TRBD1	CASSFFSGGNTGELFF	TGTGCCAGCAGCTTTTTTTCAGGGGGGAACACCGGGGAGCTGTTTTTT
TRBJ2-7	many	TRBV20-1	-	CSAYDRVAGYEQYF	TGCAGTGCTTACGACAGGGTCGCGGGGTACGAGCAGTACTTC
TRBJ2-2	many	TRBV7-3	-	CASSLTGTVNTGELFF	TGTGCCAGCAGCTTAACAGGGACGGTGAACACCGGGGAGCTGTTTTTT
TRBJ2-5	many	TRBV6-5	-	CASSFIRAYGETQYF	TGTGCCAGCAGTTTCATCCGGGCCTACGGAGAGACCCAGTACTTC
TRBJ2-7	many	TRBV7-8	TRBD1	CASSLTGQGAYEQYF	TGTGCCAGCAGCTTAACTGGACAGGGGGCCTACGAGCAGTACTTC
TRBJ2-2	many	TRBV11-2	-	CASSPGPPGELFF	TGTGCCAGCAGCCCCGGTCCCCCCGGGGAGCTGTTTTTT
TRBJ2-5	few	TRBV12-3/TRBV12-4	-	CASSLGQGIQETQYF	TGTGCCAGCAGTTTAGGGCAGGGAATCCAAGAGACCCAGTACTTC
TRBJ2-1	many	TRBV29-1	-	CSVEEGFAEQFF	TGCAGCGTTGAAGAAGGGTTCGCTGAGCAGTTCTTC
TRBJ1-6	many	TRBV7-9	TRBD1	CASSLGGTVDSPLHF	TGTGCCAGCAGCTTAGGGGGGACAGTGGATTCACCCCTCCACTTT
TRBJ1-3	many	TRBV5-1	-	CASSRGTVGDTIYF	TGCGCCAGCAGTCGCGGGACCGTTGGGGACACCATATATTTT
TRBJ1-2	many	TRBV7-9	-	CASKIWSGGYTF	TGTGCCAGCAAAATTTGGAGCGGAGGCTACACCTTC
TRBJ1-2	many	TRBV7-8	-	CASSLALVDYGYTF	TGTGCCAGCAGCTTAGCTCTTGTAGACTATGGCTACACCTTC
TRBJ2-1	many	TRBV7-2	TRBD2	CASSLDTSGRAYEQFF	TGTGCCAGCAGCTTGGATACTAGCGGGAGAGCCTATGAGCAGTTCTTC
TRBJ1-1	many	TRBV29-1	-	CSVHPVNTEAFF	TGCAGCGTTCACCCGGTGAACACTGAAGCTTTCTTT